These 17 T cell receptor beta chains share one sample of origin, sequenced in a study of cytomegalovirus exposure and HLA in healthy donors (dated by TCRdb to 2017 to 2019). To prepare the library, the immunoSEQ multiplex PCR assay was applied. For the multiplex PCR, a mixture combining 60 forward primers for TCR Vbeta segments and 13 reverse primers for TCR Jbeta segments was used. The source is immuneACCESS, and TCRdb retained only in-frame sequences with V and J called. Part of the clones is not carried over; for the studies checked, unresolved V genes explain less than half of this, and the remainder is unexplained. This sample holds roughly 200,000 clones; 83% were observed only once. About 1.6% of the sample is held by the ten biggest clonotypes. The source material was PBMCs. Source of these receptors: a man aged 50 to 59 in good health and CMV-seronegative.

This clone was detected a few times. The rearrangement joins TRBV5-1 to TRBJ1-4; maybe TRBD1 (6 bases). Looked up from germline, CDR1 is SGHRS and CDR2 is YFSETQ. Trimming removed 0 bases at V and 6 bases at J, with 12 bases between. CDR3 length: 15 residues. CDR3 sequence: CASSLVAGGDEKLFF. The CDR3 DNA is TGCGCCAGCAGCTTGGTGGCGGGGGGCGATGAAAAACTGTTTTTT.

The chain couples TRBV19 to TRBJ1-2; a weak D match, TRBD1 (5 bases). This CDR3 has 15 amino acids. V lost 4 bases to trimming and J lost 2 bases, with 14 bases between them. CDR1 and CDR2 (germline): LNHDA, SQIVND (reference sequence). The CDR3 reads CASSKKAGLNYGYTF. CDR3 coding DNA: TGTGCCAGTAGTAAAAAAGCGGGACTCAACTATGGCTACACCTTC.

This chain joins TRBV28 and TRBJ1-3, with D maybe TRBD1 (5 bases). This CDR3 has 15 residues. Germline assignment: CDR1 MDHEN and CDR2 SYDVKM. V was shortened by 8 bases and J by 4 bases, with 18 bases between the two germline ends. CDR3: CASFEAGGSGNTIYF. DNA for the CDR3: TGTGCCAGCTTTGAGGCCGGGGGTTCGGGAAACACCATATATTTT.

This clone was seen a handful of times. CDR3 coding DNA: TGTGCCAGCAGCCCCGGACAGGGGAGGGATGGCTACACCTTC. This encodes CASSPGQGRDGYTF. This rearrangement joins TRBV9 to TRBJ1-2, with TRBD1 matching 9 bases. Losses at the gene ends were 4 bases for V and 6 bases for J; bases not matched to a gene: 7. Germline V gene sequence: CDR1 SGDLS, CDR2 YYNGEE. The CDR3 has 14 residues.

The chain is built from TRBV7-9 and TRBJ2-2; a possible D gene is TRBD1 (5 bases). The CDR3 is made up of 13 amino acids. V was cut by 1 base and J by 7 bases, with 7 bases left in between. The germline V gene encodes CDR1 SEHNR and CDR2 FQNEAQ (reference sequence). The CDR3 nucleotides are TGTGCCAGCAGCTTAGACCAGGGCGGGGAGCTGTTTTTT. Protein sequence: CASSLDQGGELFF.

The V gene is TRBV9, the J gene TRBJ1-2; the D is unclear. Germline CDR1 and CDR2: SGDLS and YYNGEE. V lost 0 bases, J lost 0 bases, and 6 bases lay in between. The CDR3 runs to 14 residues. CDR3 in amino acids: CASSVGPANYGYTF. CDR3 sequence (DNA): TGTGCCAGCAGCGTAGGGCCCGCTAACTATGGCTACACCTTC.

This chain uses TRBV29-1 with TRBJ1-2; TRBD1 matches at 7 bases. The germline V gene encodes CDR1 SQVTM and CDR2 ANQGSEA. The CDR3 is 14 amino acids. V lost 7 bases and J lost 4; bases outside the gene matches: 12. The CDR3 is CSGSTGTDAYGYTF. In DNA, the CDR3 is TGCAGCGGATCCACCGGGACAGACGCCTATGGCTACACCTTC.

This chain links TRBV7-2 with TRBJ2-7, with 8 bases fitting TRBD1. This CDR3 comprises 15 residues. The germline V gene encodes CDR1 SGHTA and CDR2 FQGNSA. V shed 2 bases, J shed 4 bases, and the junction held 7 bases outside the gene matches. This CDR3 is CASSLPTGVWYEQYF. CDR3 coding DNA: TGTGCCAGCAGCTTACCGACAGGGGTTTGGTACGAGCAGTACTTC.

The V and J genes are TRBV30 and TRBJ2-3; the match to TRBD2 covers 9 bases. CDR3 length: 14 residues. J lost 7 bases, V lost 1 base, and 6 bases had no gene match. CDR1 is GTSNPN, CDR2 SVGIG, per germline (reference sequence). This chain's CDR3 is CAWSGSGSENTQYF. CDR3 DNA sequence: TGTGCCTGGAGTGGTAGCGGGAGCGAGAATACGCAGTATTTT.

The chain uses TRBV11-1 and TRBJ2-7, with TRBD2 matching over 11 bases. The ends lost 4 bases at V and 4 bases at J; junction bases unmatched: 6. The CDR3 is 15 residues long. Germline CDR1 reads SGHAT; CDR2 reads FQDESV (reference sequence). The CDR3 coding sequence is TGTGCCAGCAGCTCCCCGACTAGCGGGAAGTACGAGCAGTACTTC. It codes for CASSSPTSGKYEQYF.

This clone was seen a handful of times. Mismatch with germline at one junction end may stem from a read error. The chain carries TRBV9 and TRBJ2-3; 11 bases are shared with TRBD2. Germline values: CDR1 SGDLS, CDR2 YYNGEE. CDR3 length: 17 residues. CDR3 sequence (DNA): TGTGCCAGCAGCGTAGTATCTCTAGCGGGGGGCACATATACGCAGTATTTT. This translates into CASSVVSLAGGTYTQYF.

The CDR3 here is CASSLSTGQQETQYF. CDR3 sequence (DNA): TGCGCCAGCAGCTTATCTACGGGACAGCAAGAGACCCAGTACTTC. This chain connects TRBV5-1 to TRBJ2-5, with 7 bases identical to TRBD1. Trimming removed 2 bases from V and 2 bases from J; junction bases left unmatched: 6. This CDR3 region has 15 residues. Germline values: CDR1 SGHRS, CDR2 YFSETQ.

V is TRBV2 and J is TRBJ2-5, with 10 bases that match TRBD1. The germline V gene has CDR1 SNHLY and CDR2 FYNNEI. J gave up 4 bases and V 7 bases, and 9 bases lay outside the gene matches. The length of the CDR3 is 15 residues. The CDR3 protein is CASKRDRGLVETQYF. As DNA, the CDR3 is TGTGCCAGCAAGCGAGACAGGGGGCTAGTAGAGACCCAGTACTTC.

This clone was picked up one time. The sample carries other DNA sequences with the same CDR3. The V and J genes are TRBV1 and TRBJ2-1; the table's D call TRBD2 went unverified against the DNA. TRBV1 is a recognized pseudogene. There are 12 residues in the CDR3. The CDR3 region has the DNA TGCACTAGCAGCCAACCGGGACTAGTACAGTTCTTC. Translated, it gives CTSSQPGLVQFF.

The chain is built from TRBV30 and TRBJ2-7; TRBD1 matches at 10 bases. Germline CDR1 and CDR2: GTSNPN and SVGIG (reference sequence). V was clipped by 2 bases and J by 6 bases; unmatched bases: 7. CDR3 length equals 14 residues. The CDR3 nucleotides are TGTGCCTGGAGTAAGGTGACAGGGGGCGTCGAGCAGTACTTC. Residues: CAWSKVTGGVEQYF.

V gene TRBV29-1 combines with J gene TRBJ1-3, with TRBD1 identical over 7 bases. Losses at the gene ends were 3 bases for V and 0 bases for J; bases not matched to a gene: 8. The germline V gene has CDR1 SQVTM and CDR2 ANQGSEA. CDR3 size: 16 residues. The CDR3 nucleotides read TGCAGCGTTGACGGGCGGGCAGGGGGCTCTGGAAACACCATATATTTT. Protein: CSVDGRAGGSGNTIYF.

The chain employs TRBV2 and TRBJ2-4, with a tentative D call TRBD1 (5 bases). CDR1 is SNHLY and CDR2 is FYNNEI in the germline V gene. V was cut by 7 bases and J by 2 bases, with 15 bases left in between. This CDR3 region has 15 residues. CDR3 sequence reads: CASTIRTITKNIQYF. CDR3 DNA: TGTGCCAGCACTATCAGGACAATTACCAAAAACATTCAGTACTTC.